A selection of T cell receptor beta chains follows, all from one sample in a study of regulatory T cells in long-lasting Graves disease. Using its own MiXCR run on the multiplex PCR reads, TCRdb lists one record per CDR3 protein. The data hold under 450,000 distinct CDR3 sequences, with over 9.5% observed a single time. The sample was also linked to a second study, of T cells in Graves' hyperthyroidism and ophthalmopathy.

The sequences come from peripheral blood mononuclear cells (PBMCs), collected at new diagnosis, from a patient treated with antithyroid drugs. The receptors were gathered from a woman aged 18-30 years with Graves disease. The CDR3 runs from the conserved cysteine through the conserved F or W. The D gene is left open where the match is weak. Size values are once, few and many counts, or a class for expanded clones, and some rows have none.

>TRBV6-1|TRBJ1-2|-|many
TGTGCCATCCTAGACCAGGGATTCGATGGCTACACCTTC
CAILDQGFDGYTF
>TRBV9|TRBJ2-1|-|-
TGTGCTAGCAGCGTAGTATCGGGGCCCTCCTACAATGAGCAGTTCTTC
CASSVVSGPSYNEQFF
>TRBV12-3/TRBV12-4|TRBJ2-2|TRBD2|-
TGTGCCAGCAGTTTCGACCCCCTACTAGCGGGATCACGGAACACCGGGGAGCTGTTTTTT
CASSFDPLLAGSRNTGELFF
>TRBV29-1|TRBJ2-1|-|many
TGCAGCACTGAACGTTGGTTTGATGAGCAGTTCTTC
CSTERWFDEQFF
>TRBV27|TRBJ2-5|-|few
TGTGCCAGCAGTGACGGACGGAGCCAAGAGACCCAGTACTTC
CASSDGRSQETQYF
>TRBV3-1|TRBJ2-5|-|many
TGTGCCAGCCGATTACAGGGACTACAAGAGACCCAGTACTTC
CASRLQGLQETQYF
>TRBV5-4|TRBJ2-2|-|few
TGTGCCAGCAGCCGGGGACGGAGCACCGGGGAGCTGTTTTTT
CASSRGRSTGELFF
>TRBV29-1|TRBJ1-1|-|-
TGCAGCGTGATCAGGGGGAACACTGAAGCTTTCTTT
CSVIRGNTEAFF
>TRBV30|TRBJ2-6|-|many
TGTGCCTGCTCCCGGGGGGCCAACGTCCTGACTTTC
CACSRGANVLTF
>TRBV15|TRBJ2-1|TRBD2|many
TGTGCCACCAGCAGAGATCGAAGCGGGAGGGGAAATGAGCAGTTCTTC
CATSRDRSGRGNEQFF
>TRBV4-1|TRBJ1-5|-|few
TGCGCCAGCAGCCAAGCGAGGCGGAGTTCATGGGATCAGCCCCAGCATTTT
CASSQARRSSWDQPQHF
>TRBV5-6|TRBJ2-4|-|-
TGTGCCAGCAGCCTATTCTCAACGCTACAGGGAAGAGCCAAAAACATTCAGTACTTC
CASSLFSTLQGRAKNIQYF
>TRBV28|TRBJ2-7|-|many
TGTGCCAGCAAGGGAACAGCTTACGAGCAGTACTTC
CASKGTAYEQYF
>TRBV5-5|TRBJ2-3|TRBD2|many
TGTGCCAGCAGCTTGTGGGCTAGCGGGGTTCCAACAGATACGCAGTATTTT
CASSLWASGVPTDTQYF